This T cell receptor (beta chain) stems from a study of cytomegalovirus exposure and HLA in healthy donors (dated by TCRdb to the late 2010s). Regarding the research as a whole: An earlier analysis of roughly 610 of the donors reported about 280 Gb of sequence data and roughly 120 million unique TCR beta sequences obtained from approximately 180 million T cells. In a later analysis, previously published TCR beta repertoires from some 640 donors were re-analyzed and high-resolution HLA genotyping was added so that TCR occurrence patterns could be studied. The T cell repertoires of under 700 subjects were profiled by immunosequencing and related to cytomegalovirus serostatus. HLA typing covered class I and class II loci at four-digit resolution. Typing coverage differed by locus: A, B, C, DRB1 and DQB1 were typed in roughly 629-630 donors, DQA1 in about 500, DPA1 in 600 to 610, and DPB1 in roughly 450. Among the roughly 400 genotyped donors, around 81% belonged to the genetic ancestry cluster associated with self-reported Caucasian donors. Along with the roughly 610-subject first cohort, a separate validation cohort of some 130 different subjects was used. All discovery cohort repertoires had been generated using a single sequencing platform. Among about 410 genotyped donors of the cohort, an average of approximately 240,000 unique TCR beta nucleotide sequences was sequenced per donor, of which about 20% were non-productive. Roughly five DR-DQ haplotypes were handled as single units for association and clustering because linkage in the cohort was strong. In an earlier analysis of a few hundred of the donors, high-throughput TCR beta sequencing was used to judge whether each TCR beta V gene segment behaved as functional or pseudogenic. A later genetic analysis used genome-wide SNP genotypes for about 65% of the 666 donors, treating that subset as a discovery cohort. High-throughput TCR immunosequencing, statistical association of individual TCRs with disease status, and machine learning were combined to predict cytomegalovirus infection status. Approximately 300 gigabases of sequencing data and approximately 92 million unique TCR sequences made up an early release that covered roughly 670 HLA-typed donors. The study aimed to test whether signatures of past pathogen exposure could be identified by cataloging public T cell receptors. Donor age, sex, ethnicity and CMV serostatus were compiled together with the repertoire data. The later analysis used no new phenotypic data to find candidate immune exposures, relying instead on TCR beta sequences and their occurrence across donors.

The cohort was made up of 500 to 800 healthy bone marrow donors. Cohort members were all nominally healthy when sampled, although unrecorded immune exposures were likely present. The donor was CMV seropositive and was included in the group of 270 or so seropositive cohort members. A peripheral blood sample was provided by each donor, and peripheral blood mononuclear cells were used for TCR beta sequencing. Genomic DNA was extracted from the blood cell samples with the Qiagen DNeasy Blood Extraction Kit. Measured from the cysteine to the phenylalanine, the CDR3 is 18 residues long. Only the CDR3 DNA stays, 54 bases, in frame from base 1. Sequences SGHTA (CDR1) and FQGNSA (CDR2) are obtained from the germline V gene. Germline trimming amounts to 4 bases on V and 0 bases on J, with 11 as the count of junction bases outside the gene matches. Concerning this clone itself: The specificity of this receptor is unknown. Base-call qualities are not available, and no considerably larger clone is one nucleotide away.

The library was built by means of the immunoSEQ multiplex PCR assay. For the multiplex PCR, a mixture combining 60 forward primers for TCR Vbeta segments and 13 reverse primers for TCR Jbeta segments was used. The CDR3 region of rearranged TCR beta genes was amplified from genomic DNA by a multiplex PCR assay. Amplified TCR beta libraries were sequenced as 87-base-pair reads on the Illumina HiSeq System. The original pipeline was this. Across the 700 or so repertoires, a later analysis counted roughly 84 million unique TCR beta chains, around 11 million of which were shared by at least two donors. Raw reads were error-corrected and collapsed into unique sequences by a nearest-neighbor algorithm in which closely related sequences were merged to remove PCR and sequencing errors. Alignment of CDR3 sequences to IMGT reference sequences was used to assign V, D and J gene segments. For a sequence to be retained, at least a six-nucleotide match to both a V gene segment and a J gene segment was required. A rearrangement was called productive if the CDR3 had no stop codons and remained in frame with V and J, and every other rearrangement was called non-productive. CDR3 was defined according to IMGT convention as the region running from the second conserved V-encoded cysteine to the conserved J-encoded phenylalanine. Sequences without an unambiguous match to a single V gene segment were excluded from the earlier analysis of about 600 of the donors. In an earlier analysis of approximately 590 of the donors, a V segment was called functional when productive rearrangements were above 56.7%, and segregating when the standard deviation between donors exceeded 5%. A statistical classification framework was developed to diagnose cytomegalovirus status using the catalog of TCR beta chain sequences. V and J gene assignment, in a later analysis, came from comparing TCR nucleotide sequences with IMGT/GENE-DB human TR gene sequences. The TCRdist pipeline was used in a later analysis to assign CDR3 sequences and most-parsimonious VDJ recombination scenarios. In a later analysis, each TCR beta chain was defined by its CDR3 amino acid sequence together with its V-gene family, and reads lacking a unique V-gene family were excluded. To address suspected cross-contamination and a sequencing artifact, a later analysis removed several hundred highly shared, low-generation-probability nucleotide sequences. For each public chain, a later analysis derived a clonal expansion index from normalized ranks of inferred template counts within each repertoire. A later analysis computed generation probabilities with a VDJ recombination model fitted to out-of-frame rearrangements, and checked the results against IGoR. A later analysis scored TCR-TCR, TCR-HLA and TCR-CMV co-occurrence with hypergeometric tests, applying a repertoire-size bias correction to TCR pairs. In a later analysis, false discovery rates were estimated by permuting HLA or CMV assignments 20 times. In a later analysis, co-occurring TCRs were grouped using DBSCAN, with TCRdist sequence similarity added in when clustering inside HLA-allele-positive subsets. For co-occurrence clustering, repertoires with fewer than 30,000 or more than 120,000 public chains were excluded, along with about five repertoires with anomalous nucleotide sharing. Held by TCRdb, this immuneACCESS table contains in-frame sequences only and omits some clones. Under half of the omission traces to an unresolved V gene where checked; the cause of the rest is unknown. V, J and clone size derive from that table, while D and trimming were established from the DNA sequence. For this sample the table gives around 120,000 clones, of which around 80% were detected only once. The ten biggest clones cover 2.7% of the sample.

Overall study outcomes, separate from this receptor: Across donors, most TCR sequences were observed very rarely, whereas some public TCRs were present in many individuals. A total of fewer than 200 TCR beta chains were listed by the study as associated with cytomegalovirus. In vitro tests confirmed that three of the cytomegalovirus-associated TCR beta chains recognize cytomegalovirus antigens. Compared with the approximately 720-donor mean, donors in an Asian-associated ancestry cluster had fewer N-insertions in productive TCRs, according to a later genetic analysis. When HLA alleles, especially DR and DQ, strongly co-occurred, TCR associations were difficult to assign to individual alleles. In a later analysis, the rate of TCR association differed among HLA loci, with DRB1 alleles having the most associated TCRs and HLA-C alleles having the fewest. Because the 87-base-pair reads could not distinguish some IMGT-functional V segments, including TRBV6-2 and TRBV6-3, those segments were excluded. In a later analysis, 16,951 TCR beta sequences were associated with specific HLA alleles at a false discovery rate of 0.05. The only immune exposure information available for the cohort was CMV serostatus. The authors suggested that the approach could potentially be extended to other disease states and immunological phenotypes. Because some donors lacked HLA typing at each locus, the association tests relied only on the typed subset. A later analysis reported that several top co-occurrence clusters appeared linked to parvovirus B19, influenza, CMV and Epstein-Barr virus. An association between a missense DCLRE1C variant and V-gene and J-gene trimming of TCR beta chains was found in a later genetic analysis and replicated in an independent cohort. Cytomegalovirus status was reported to be diagnosed by the classifier with high specificity and sensitivity in both the original and validation cohorts. Correlated functional status among segregating V segments might reflect linkage disequilibrium, but an unknown experimental factor could not be ruled out. A further reported finding was that TCR beta sequences accurately predicted the HLA-A and HLA-B alleles for most subjects in the first cohort. The sequencing pipeline was judged likely to have produced a cluster of highly shared sequence variants as a technical artifact. Because counts were too low, 15 to 20 rarely observed V segments, including chromosome 9 orphons, were excluded from the earlier analysis of 587 of the donors. In this cohort, only TCR beta chains were sequenced, and detectable features were limited by the absence of alpha or paired-chain data. Presence/absence analyses assumed roughly uniform sequencing depth across donors, an assumption that may not hold. In an earlier analysis of about 550 of the donors, most TCR beta V segments were observed in productive rearrangements about 87% or about 30% of the time, broadly matching IMGT annotations. In a later analysis, most CMV-associated TCR beta chains were found to appear HLA-restricted, with HLA associations seemingly driven largely by CMV exposure. Compared with equally common non-associated chains, HLA-associated TCR beta chains in a later analysis were more clonally expanded and had lower generation probabilities.

The sample comprised PBMCs. The rearranged chain carries TRBV7-2 and TRBJ2-7, with 11 bases aligning to TRBD2. The sequence came from a woman in her 40s in good health and CMV-seropositive. The CDR3 region: CASSSRTSGFALSYEQYF. In nucleotides, the sequence is TGTGCCAGCAGCTCTCGGACTAGCGGGTTTGCCCTCTCCTACGAGCAGTACTTC.